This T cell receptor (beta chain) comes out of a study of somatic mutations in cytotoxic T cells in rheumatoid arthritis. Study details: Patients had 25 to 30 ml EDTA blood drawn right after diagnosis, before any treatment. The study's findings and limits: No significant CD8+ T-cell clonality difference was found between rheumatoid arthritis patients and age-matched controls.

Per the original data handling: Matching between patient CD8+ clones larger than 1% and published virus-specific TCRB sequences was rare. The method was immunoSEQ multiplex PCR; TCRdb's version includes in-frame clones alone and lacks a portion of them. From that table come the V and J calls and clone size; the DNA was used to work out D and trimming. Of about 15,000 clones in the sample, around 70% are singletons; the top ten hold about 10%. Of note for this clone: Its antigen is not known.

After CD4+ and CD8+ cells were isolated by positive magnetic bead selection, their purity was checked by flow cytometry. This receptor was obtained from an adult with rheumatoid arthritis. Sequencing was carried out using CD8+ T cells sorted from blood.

The DNA for the CDR3 is TGTGCCAGCAGCCTAGACAGCGGGGGGGCCTTAAGCAATGAGCAGTTCTTC. Protein product: CASSLDSGGALSNEQFF. The V and J genes are TRBV7-7 and TRBJ2-1, with 10 positions matching TRBD2. The germline V gene has CDR1 SSHAT and CDR2 FNYEAQ (reference sequence). The CDR3 spans 17 residues. The trim removed 5 bases at V and 6 bases at J, leaving 13 bases unmatched.